This entry features one T cell receptor (beta chain) sequence. Antigen: not known. The sample is drawn from a study of graft-versus-host responses after intestinal transplantation. Study results and caveats: Among recipient marrow samples, GvH clones were found; some appeared first in ileum or blood.

Method: immunoSEQ multiplex PCR; TCRdb's copy keeps in-frame clones and lacks some. The table shows some 79,000 clones, with less than 90% occurring only once. Germline V gene data show CDR1 as LNHNV and CDR2 as YYDKDF (reference sequence). This CDR3 comprises 16 residues. The V and J ends lost 0 bases and 5 bases respectively, with 14 bases between them. This clonotype was obtained from a human donor who received an intestinal transplant. This material consisted of unstimulated CD4+ T cells sorted from spleen or lymph node cells, taken before intestinal transplant. The chain has TRBV15 and TRBJ1-5, with D perhaps matching TRBD1 (6 bases). The CDR3, as DNA: TGTGCCACCAGCAGAGATTCTGTACAGGGATATCAGCCCCAGCATTTT. It is translated as CATSRDSVQGYQPQHF.